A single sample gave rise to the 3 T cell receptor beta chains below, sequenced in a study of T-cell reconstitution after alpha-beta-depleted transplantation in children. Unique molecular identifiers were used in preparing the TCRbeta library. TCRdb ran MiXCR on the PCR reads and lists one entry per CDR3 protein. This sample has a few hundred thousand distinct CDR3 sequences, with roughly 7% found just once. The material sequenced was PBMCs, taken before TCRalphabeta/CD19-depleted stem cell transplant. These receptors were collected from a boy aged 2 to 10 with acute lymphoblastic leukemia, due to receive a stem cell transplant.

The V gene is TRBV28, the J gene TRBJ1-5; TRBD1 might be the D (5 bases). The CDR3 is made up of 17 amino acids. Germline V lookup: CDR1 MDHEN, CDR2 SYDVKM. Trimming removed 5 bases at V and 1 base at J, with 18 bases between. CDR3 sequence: CASSETQGLLSNQPQHF. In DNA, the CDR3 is TGTGCCAGCAGTGAAACTCAGGGTTTGCTCAGCAATCAGCCCCAGCATTTT.

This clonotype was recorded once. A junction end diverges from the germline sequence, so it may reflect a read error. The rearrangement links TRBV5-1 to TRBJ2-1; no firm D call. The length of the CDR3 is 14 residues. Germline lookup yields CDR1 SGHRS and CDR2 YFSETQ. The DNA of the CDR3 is TGCGCCAGCAGCCTGGTTATCTTGGAAAATGAGCGGTTCTTC. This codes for CASSLVILENERFF.

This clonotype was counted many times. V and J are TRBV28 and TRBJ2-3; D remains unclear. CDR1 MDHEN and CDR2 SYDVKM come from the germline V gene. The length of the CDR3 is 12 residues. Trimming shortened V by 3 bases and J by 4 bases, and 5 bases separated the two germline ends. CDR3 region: CASSFDSDTQYF. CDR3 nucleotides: TGTGCCAGCAGTTTTGATTCAGATACGCAGTATTTT. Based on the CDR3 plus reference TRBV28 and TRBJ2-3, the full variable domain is DVKVTQSSRYLVKRTGEKVFLECVQDMDHENMFWYRQDPGLGLRLIYFSYDVKMKEKGDIPEGYSVSREKKERFSLILESASTNQTSMYLCASSFDSDTQYFGPGTRLTVL.